This paragraph reports one T cell receptor beta chain. V dropped 4 bases and J dropped 4 bases, with 17 bases sitting between them. Germline V gene data show CDR1 as SEHNR and CDR2 as FQNEAQ (reference sequence). This CDR3 is built from 16 residues. This sample was included in a study of T cell changes during pregnancy in multiple sclerosis. Clones were read by immunoSEQ multiplex PCR, and TCRdb kept only the in-frame ones, dropping some. The data show fewer than 95,000 clones, about 94% seen once. This specimen was peripheral blood, taken in the first trimester of pregnancy. The chain employs TRBV7-9 and TRBJ2-4, with unresolved D. This clonotype was sampled from a female donor in good health, enrolled as a control in a pregnancy study. The CDR3 nucleotides are TGTGCCAGCAGCTCGCCCCAATCGCGGAAAAAAAACATTCAGTACTTC. The encoded protein is CASSSPQSRKKNIQYF.